This TCR beta chain was recorded in a study of CD8 T cells in Susac syndrome (dated by TCRdb to about 2019). Context from the whole study: Among the Susac syndrome patients who were sequenced, clinically active disease was present in six and clinical remission was observed in fewer than 10. At blood withdrawal, Susac syndrome patients were either therapy-naive, taking corticosteroids (in some cases with IVIg as well), or taking IVIg alone. Whether CD8+ T cell activation and differentiation in Susac syndrome was antigen driven was tested using repertoire sequencing. Findings and caveats that apply to the study as a whole: No clonal expansion was detected in the CD4+ T cell repertoire of Susac syndrome patients. The number of individuals in the TCR sequencing and HLA analysis was acknowledged as relatively small.

RNA was extracted using the RNeasy kit, and roughly 0.45 to 1 microgram was reverse transcribed with random hexamers. TCR beta CDR3 regions were amplified with the immunoSEQ multiplex PCR assay covering 54 Vbeta and 13 Jbeta segments. To correct PCR amplification bias, a synthetic template baseline was used for both primer optimization and computational correction. As for the original processing: Only productive sequences were kept, with reads annotated to V, D and J genes according to IMGT and analyzed in immunoSEQ Analyzer. Clonality was calculated as one minus the Shannon entropy normalized by log2 of the number of productive unique sequences. Public and private clones were assessed among the 100 most prevalent clones of each patient and control. A clone was defined as Susac-specific if it was absent from the healthy and MS cohorts, from about a thousand published viral clones and from other ImmuneACCESS disease sequences. The public reads were reanalyzed by TCRdb: fastp trimming at Q25, MiXCR alignment, in-frame beta chains only. Rows are unified per CDR3 protein, each entry keeping the most common DNA and genes. The V and J calls and clone size come from TCRdb's table, not from the authors' own analysis. The sample contains about 180,000 distinct CDR3 sequences, around 94% of them found a single time. The ten largest account for roughly 0.12% of the sample.

From its cysteine to its phenylalanine, the CDR3 spans 13 amino acids. The sequence is cut down to CDR3 DNA, 39 bases in frame from base 1. The V end loses 4 bases and the J end loses 3 bases, and a stretch of 10 bases separates them. The germline V gene (reference sequence) specifies GTSNPN as CDR1 and SVGIG as CDR2. Concerning this clonotype: Its antigen target is currently unknown. No base quality values were provided; no much bigger clone lies one nucleotide off.

Peripheral blood CD8+ and CD4+ T cells from healthy donors, Susac syndrome patients and multiple sclerosis patients were profiled using high-throughput TCR beta sequencing. The Susac syndrome patients fulfilled recently defined diagnostic criteria for definite or probable disease. Bulk CD8+ and CD4+ T cells were purified by magnetic negative isolation, whereas CD8+ TEMRA cells were enriched by FACS. Blood was collected in EDTA tubes and processed within 24 hours, with PBMCs isolated through density gradient centrifugation. PBMCs destined for TCR sequencing were cryopreserved in liquid nitrogen and later thawed in a 37 °C water bath. The sorted or isolated CD4+, CD8+ and CD8+ TEMRA cells had a purity of 90% or higher.

This TCR was sampled from a human donor with Susac syndrome. Rearrangement joined TRBV30 to TRBJ1-5, with a tentative D gene TRBD1 over 6 matching bases. Sequencing used CD4+ T cells from PBMCs. The sequence in DNA is TGTGCCTGGACAGGGGCCGTCAATCAGCCCCAGCATTTT. Its coded protein is CAWTGAVNQPQHF.